This T cell receptor beta chain was identified during a study of blood T cells in healthy people across ages. The J segment lost 7 bases and the V segment lost 11 bases, leaving 10 bases of the junction unmatched. CDR3 length: 13 amino acids. Germline V CDR1 and CDR2: MNHEY, SVGEGT. This clonotype was seen a handful of times. Using a J-beta primer mix together with a sample-barcoded 5' primer, a second PCR was run for roughly 7 to 11 cycles. TCRdb analysed the 5' RACE reads with MiXCR anew, one entry per CDR3 protein. The sample lists some 1,500,000 distinct CDR3 sequences, about 45% occurring once. Sample: blood. The V call is TRBV6-2 or TRBV6-3, the J call TRBJ2-3; TRBD2 aligns across 9 bases. The TCR sequence derives from a woman aged 18 to 35 in good health. CDR3 DNA: TGTGCCTGCGGGCGGGGGGGCCTCAATACGCAGTATTTT. Its translation: CACGRGGLNTQYF.